Listed here are 29 T cell receptor beta chains from one sample, sequenced in a study of blood T cell repertoires in COVID-19. Measured with immunoSEQ multiplex PCR; TCRdb has only the in-frame clones, and not every one. Of tens of thousands of clones listed, roughly 82% are singletons. The sequencing sample was made of peripheral blood. The receptors here all came from a woman aged 55 to 70 with acute or convalescent COVID-19.

V usage is TRBV2 and J usage is TRBJ2-2; D unclear. In germline, CDR1 is SNHLY, CDR2 FYNNEI. Trimming pared 6 bases from V and 9 bases from J, leaving 11 bases between. This CDR3 is 12 amino acids long. The CDR3 region is CASRGTGRELFF. The CDR3 DNA is TGTGCCAGCAGGGGCACTGGCCGGGAGCTGTTTTTT.

This clone has only a few counts. Here the CDR3 reads CASSLDGNPVDTIYF. The DNA for the CDR3 is TGCGCCAGCAGCTTGGACGGGAACCCGGTTGACACCATATATTTT. The genes are TRBV5-1 and TRBJ1-3; D is undetermined. Germline assignment: CDR1 SGHRS and CDR2 YFSETQ. The length of the CDR3 is 15 residues. Trimming cost V 0 bases and J 8 bases, with 15 bases left between them. Full variable domain (outside the CDR3, taken from reference TRBV5-1 and TRBJ1-3): KAGVTQTPRYLIKTRGQQVTLSCSPISGHRSVSWYQQTPGQGLQFLFEYFSETQRNKGNFPGRFSGRQFSNSRSEMNVSTLELGDSALYLCASSLDGNPVDTIYFGEGSWLTVV.

This clone has a handful of counts. The chain couples TRBV6-6 to TRBJ2-1, with 7 bases that match TRBD2. J was trimmed by 6 bases and V by 6 bases; bases with no gene match: 14. CDR3 length: 16 residues. Germline CDR1 reads MNHNY; CDR2 reads SVGAGI (reference sequence). CDR3 in DNA: TGTGCCAGCAGAAGCTCTCGGGGGGATTGGTTCAATGAGCAGTTCTTC. This sequence encodes CASRSSRGDWFNEQFF.

The chain is built from TRBV24-1 and TRBJ2-1; maybe TRBD2 (5 bases). The CDR3 loop spans 15 amino acids. Germline V gene data show CDR1 as KGHDR and CDR2 as SFDVKD. Trimming removed 6 bases from V and 6 bases from J, with 17 bases in between. The CDR3 DNA is TGTGCCACCAGTCCAAACCGGGAATTCGGCAATGAGCAGTTCTTC. Residues: CATSPNREFGNEQFF.

This clone was counted a single time. CDR3 protein: CSVPSGTSGGSTDTQYF. The CDR3 DNA follows: TGCAGCGTGCCCTCCGGGACTAGCGGGGGCAGCACAGATACGCAGTATTTT. The chain links TRBV29-1 to TRBJ2-3, with TRBD2 identical over 14 bases. The V gene end was trimmed by 6 bases and the J gene end by 0 bases; junction bases not matched to a gene: 8. CDR3 length: 17 residues. Germline loops: CDR1 SQVTM, CDR2 ANQGSEA.

V gene TRBV10-1 combines with J gene TRBJ2-1; maybe TRBD1 (5 bases). There are 13 residues in the CDR3. Trimming stripped 5 bases from V and 4 bases from J, with 9 bases between. CDR1 WNHNN and CDR2 SYGVQD come from the germline V gene (reference sequence). The CDR3 bases are TGCGCCAGCAGTAGACAGAAGTACAATGAGCAGTTCTTC. This codes for CASSRQKYNEQFF.

V gene TRBV2 combines with J gene TRBJ2-5, with 15 bases fitting TRBD2. This CDR3 contains 14 residues. Germline V lookup: CDR1 SNHLY, CDR2 FYNNEI. Unmatched junction bases numbered 1, after V lost 6 bases and J lost 5 bases. The CDR3 region has the DNA TGTGCCAGCAGCGGACTAGCGGGAGGGGAGACCCAGTACTTC. This codes for CASSGLAGGETQYF.

The chain couples TRBV10-1 to TRBJ1-3; D uncertain. This CDR3 region has 14 residues. Per germline, CDR1 WNHNN and CDR2 SYGVQD (reference sequence). V dropped 4 bases and J dropped 0 bases, with 7 bases sitting between them. The CDR3 reads CASSAQSSGNTIYF. The CDR3 DNA is TGCGCCAGCAGTGCACAGAGCTCTGGAAACACCATATATTTT.

CDR3 DNA sequence: TGCGCCAGCAGCTTGGGGAGCGGCCACAATGAGCAGTTCTTC. Amino acid sequence: CASSLGSGHNEQFF. The chain couples TRBV5-1 to TRBJ2-1, with a tentative D call TRBD2 (5 bases). The germline V gene encodes CDR1 SGHRS and CDR2 YFSETQ. Trimming removed 0 bases from V and 5 bases from J, with 9 bases in between. This CDR3 region has 14 residues.

As for this clone: An end of the junction differs from the germline gene, which may be a read error. This rearrangement joins TRBV28 to TRBJ2-4; TRBD1 agrees at 7 bases. Germline V CDR1 and CDR2: MDHEN, SYDVKM. This CDR3 has 12 residues. CDR3: CASSTPTGRVGF. In DNA form, the CDR3 reads TGTGCCAGCAGTACGCCGACAGGGCGGGTGGGCTTC. The full variable domain, rest sourced from reference TRBV28 and TRBJ2-4, is DVKVTQSSRYLVKRTGEKVFLECVQDMDHENMFWYRQDPGLGLRLIYFSYDVKMKEKGDIPEGYSVSREKKERFSLILESASTNQTSMYLCASSTPTGRVGFGAGTRLSVL.

This rearrangement joins TRBV7-9 to TRBJ2-5; TRBD1 matches 11 bases. The CDR3 extends over 16 amino acids. Looked up from germline, CDR1 is SEHNR and CDR2 is FQNEAQ (reference sequence). With 6 bases clipped from V and 4 bases from J, the junction kept 10 bases outside the gene matches. Written as DNA, the CDR3 is TGTGCCAGCAGTCTTACTGGACAGGGGGCCCCAGAGACCCAGTACTTC. It yields the protein CASSLTGQGAPETQYF.

The chain links TRBV5-1 to TRBJ2-2; the D gene is possibly TRBD2 (6 bases). V lost 0 bases and J 5 bases, leaving 8 bases between the germline ends. Germline CDR1 is SGHRS and CDR2 is YFSETQ. The CDR3 runs 14 residues. For the CDR3, the DNA is TGCGCCAGCAGCTTGGGCCGGGAGACCGGGGAGCTGTTTTTT. Amino acids: CASSLGRETGELFF.

The CDR3 protein is CASSERTGRKLFF. The CDR3 nucleotides read TGTGCCAGCAGCGAAAGGACAGGGAGAAAACTGTTTTTT. The chain links TRBV9 to TRBJ1-4; the match to TRBD1 covers 8 bases. Germline V gives CDR1 SGDLS, CDR2 YYNGEE. The junction had 5 bases not matched to a gene; V was cut back by 3 bases and J by 10 bases. The CDR3 is made up of 13 amino acids. Looking up the rest from reference TRBV9 and TRBJ1-4 gives the full variable domain: DSGVTQTPKHLITATGQRVTLRCSPRSGDLSVYWYQQSLDQGLQFLIQYYNGEERAKGNILERFSAQQFPDLHSELNLSSLELGDSALYFCASSERTGRKLFFGSGTQLSVL.

This clone turned up a few times. The rearrangement joins TRBV30 to TRBJ1-4, with no clear D. The CDR3 sequence is 13 residues long. Per the germline V gene, CDR1 is GTSNPN and CDR2 is SVGIG (reference sequence). V was cut by 2 bases and J by 8 bases, with 12 bases left in between. The CDR3 DNA reads TGTGCCTGGAGTTTAGTCCTTTGGGAAAAACTGTTTTTT. As protein: CAWSLVLWEKLFF.

The rearrangement links TRBV28 to TRBJ1-5; D possibly corresponds to TRBD1 (5 bases). With 9 bases removed from V and 2 bases from J, the gap between germline ends came to 17 bases. From germline, CDR1 is MDHEN and CDR2 SYDVKM. The CDR3 is 15 residues long. CDR3 DNA sequence: TGTGCCAGTCGTCGTGACCCGGGGGGCAATCAGCCCCAGCATTTT. It is translated as CASRRDPGGNQPQHF.

The chain recombines TRBV6-6 with TRBJ1-3; D remains unclear. The CDR3 consists of 13 residues. Trimming left V 8 bases short and J 4 bases short, with 12 bases between. Germline V CDR1 and CDR2: MNHNY, SVGAGI (reference sequence). The CDR3 loop is CASGPGSGNTIYF. CDR3 sequence (DNA): TGTGCCAGCGGTCCGGGGTCGGGAAACACCATATATTTT.

The chain employs TRBV3-1 (or the pseudogene TRBV3-2) and TRBJ2-3; the D gene is possibly TRBD1 (6 bases). Germline CDR1 reads LGHDT; CDR2 reads YNNKEL (reference sequence). The length of the CDR3 is 15 residues. V lost 7 bases and J 0 bases, leaving 14 bases between the germline ends. DNA for the CDR3: TGTGCCAGCACCCTAGGACAGATAAGCACAGATACGCAGTATTTT. Translation: CASTLGQISTDTQYF.

The rearrangement uses TRBV28 and TRBJ1-6; TRBD1 is a possible D gene (5 bases). CDR1 and CDR2 from the germline V gene are MDHEN and SYDVKM. V was pared by 10 bases and J by 10 bases, with 20 bases between. CDR3 size: 14 residues. The CDR3 spells CATCPIRGRSPLHF. DNA for the CDR3: TGTGCCACCTGCCCGATTAGGGGTCGGTCACCCCTCCACTTT.

The CDR3 DNA is TGTGCCAGTAGTATTGCTCAGGGGGCTTGGAGCAATCAGCCCCAGCATTTT. Protein sequence: CASSIAQGAWSNQPQHF. This chain uses TRBV19 with TRBJ1-5; 8 bases fit TRBD1. Trimming cost V 3 bases and J 1 base; bases outside gene matches: 8. The CDR3 runs 17 residues. Germline lookup yields CDR1 LNHDA and CDR2 SQIVND (reference sequence).

V gene TRBV4-2 combines with J gene TRBJ2-1; D gene unclear. The CDR3 has 12 residues. Germline V gene lookup returns CDR1 LGHNA and CDR2 YNFKEQ. V was shortened by 3 bases and J by 4 bases, with 4 bases between the two germline ends. CDR3: CASSHLYNEQFF. CDR3 in DNA: TGTGCCAGCAGCCATCTTTACAATGAGCAGTTCTTC.

The gene calls are TRBV28 and TRBJ2-7, with 13 bases lining up with TRBD2. Germline V CDR1 and CDR2: MDHEN, SYDVKM. V lost 6 bases, J lost 11 bases, and 13 bases stayed unmatched. The CDR3 sequence is 15 residues long. The CDR3 coding sequence is TGTGCCAGCAGCCCCCCGACTAGCGGGGGGCCGGAGAAGTACTTC. It yields the protein CASSPPTSGGPEKYF.

This clone was counted a single time. V and J are TRBV2 and TRBJ1-1, with D possibly TRBD1 on 6 matching bases. The germline gives CDR1 SNHLY, CDR2 FYNNEI. The CDR3 sequence is 14 residues long. Trimming cost V 8 bases and J 1 base, with 14 bases left between them. The CDR3 DNA follows: TGTGCCAGCGGAGCCGGGACATCGAACACTGAAGCTTTCTTT. Protein: CASGAGTSNTEAFF.

V and J are TRBV9 and TRBJ2-1; no firm D call. This CDR3 spans 14 amino acids. Trimming removed 0 bases from V and 9 bases from J, with 13 bases in between. Germline V gene sequence: CDR1 SGDLS, CDR2 YYNGEE. This chain's CDR3 is CASSVVNSYSEQFF. For the CDR3, the DNA is TGTGCCAGCAGCGTAGTTAATAGCTATAGTGAGCAGTTCTTC.

CDR3: CATSREQGFGQPQHF. As DNA, the CDR3 is TGTGCCACCAGCAGAGAGCAGGGTTTTGGTCAGCCCCAGCATTTT. This rearrangement joins TRBV15 to TRBJ1-5; D perhaps matches TRBD1 (5 bases). The CDR3 is 15 residues long. CDR1 and CDR2 from the germline V gene are LNHNV and YYDKDF (reference sequence). Trimming cost V 0 bases and J 6 bases, with 12 bases left between them. Based on the CDR3 plus reference TRBV15 and TRBJ1-5, the full variable domain is DAMVIQNPRYQVTQFGKPVTLSCSQTLNHNVMYWYQQKSSQAPKLLFHYYDKDFNNEADTPDNFQSRRPNTSFCFLDIRSPGLGDTAMYLCATSREQGFGQPQHFGDGTRLSIL.

The rearrangement joins TRBV19 to TRBJ2-4; D unresolved. Germline CDR1 is LNHDA and CDR2 is SQIVND (reference sequence). With 4 bases removed from V and 1 base from J, the gap between germline ends came to 14 bases. This CDR3 comprises 16 residues. The DNA of the CDR3 is TGTGCCAGTAGTAGGGTTCTAGTGGAGGCCAAAAACATTCAGTACTTC. Its translation: CASSRVLVEAKNIQYF.

This sequence joins TRBV27 and TRBJ2-7, with 10 bases lining up with TRBD1. The CDR3 runs 16 residues. The V segment lost 4 bases and the J segment 2 bases; nucleotides outside the gene matches: 8. CDR1 is MNHEY, CDR2 SMNVEV, per germline (reference sequence). The CDR3 region is CASSSLPGQGTYEQYF. CDR3 coding DNA: TGTGCCAGCAGTTCCCTACCGGGACAGGGGACCTACGAGCAGTACTTC.

This clone was seen more than once but under ten times. The DNA for the CDR3 is TGTGCCAGCAGTGTACAGGGTATCGGCACAGATACGCAGTATTTT. It yields the protein CASSVQGIGTDTQYF. This chain connects TRBV27 to TRBJ2-3, with a weak D call TRBD1 (6 bases). V was pared by 5 bases and J by 1 base, with 13 bases between. Germline CDR1 reads MNHEY; CDR2 reads SMNVEV (reference sequence). The CDR3 sequence is 15 residues long.

The rearrangement uses TRBV2 and TRBJ2-3; 8 bases are shared with TRBD1. The CDR3 consists of 15 residues. Germline V gene lookup returns CDR1 SNHLY and CDR2 FYNNEI. Trimming at V came to 5 bases and at J to 3 bases, leaving 7 bases not matched to a gene. DNA of the CDR3: TGTGCCAGCAGTTACAAATGGACAGGGACAGATACGCAGTATTTT. Its translation is CASSYKWTGTDTQYF.

This sequence joins TRBV3-1 (or the pseudogene TRBV3-2) and TRBJ2-2; tentative D call: TRBD2 (6 bases). The CDR3 consists of 14 residues. Germline V lookup: CDR1 LGHDT, CDR2 YNNKEL (reference sequence). V lost 2 bases and J lost 7, with 11 bases in between. The CDR3, as DNA: TGTGCCAGCAGCCAAACCAGGAGGGGCGGGGAGCTGTTTTTT. The encoded protein is CASSQTRRGGELFF.